The sequence of this T cell receptor (beta chain) was determined in a study of T cell repertoires in cytomegalovirus infection (dated by TCRdb to about 2019). As for the study more broadly: Because public TCR beta signatures pointed to carriage of CMV infection together with the matching HLA type, the HLA type of each donor mattered for the analysis. What the study reported, not specific to this receptor: The ex vivo response was dominated by HLA-C-restricted CMV-specific TCR beta clonotypes, which also provided the single most frequent clonotype in two of eight donors. Carriers of CMV infection plus the relevant HLA type were discriminated by the cumulative frequency of public TCR beta family members in the study cohort and in an independent 352-donor cohort.

This clonotype was detected only a few times. Its antigen remains undetermined. Base qualities are missing; no much larger clone stands one base away. Sequenced using an Illumina HiSeq 1500. In-frame beta chains were kept once TCRdb had trimmed the public reads at Q25 with fastp and called clones with MiXCR. Every CDR3 protein is listed once, alongside the most common genes and DNA of its rows. Recorded for this sample are about 140,000 distinct CDR3 sequences; about 6% of them occurred a single time. Together, the top ten hold roughly 18% of the sample. The material sequenced was PBMCs. This TCR came from a human donor in good health (CMV status not recorded). Some clones in this sample may be carry-over from other donors' samples.

Here the CDR3 is given as CASSALTGVYGYTF. The DNA sequence is as follows: TGTGCCAGCAGCGCTTTGACAGGAGTCTATGGCTACACCTTC. The chain is made from TRBV7-3 and TRBJ1-2, and the D gene may be TRBD1, 6 bases matching. The CDR3, cysteine through phenylalanine, is 14 amino acids long. This entry keeps only the CDR3 DNA: 42 bases, framed from base 1. As encoded in the germline V gene, CDR1 is SGHTA while CDR2 is FQGTGA. V loses 5 bases, J loses 4 bases, and the germline ends lie 14 bases apart.